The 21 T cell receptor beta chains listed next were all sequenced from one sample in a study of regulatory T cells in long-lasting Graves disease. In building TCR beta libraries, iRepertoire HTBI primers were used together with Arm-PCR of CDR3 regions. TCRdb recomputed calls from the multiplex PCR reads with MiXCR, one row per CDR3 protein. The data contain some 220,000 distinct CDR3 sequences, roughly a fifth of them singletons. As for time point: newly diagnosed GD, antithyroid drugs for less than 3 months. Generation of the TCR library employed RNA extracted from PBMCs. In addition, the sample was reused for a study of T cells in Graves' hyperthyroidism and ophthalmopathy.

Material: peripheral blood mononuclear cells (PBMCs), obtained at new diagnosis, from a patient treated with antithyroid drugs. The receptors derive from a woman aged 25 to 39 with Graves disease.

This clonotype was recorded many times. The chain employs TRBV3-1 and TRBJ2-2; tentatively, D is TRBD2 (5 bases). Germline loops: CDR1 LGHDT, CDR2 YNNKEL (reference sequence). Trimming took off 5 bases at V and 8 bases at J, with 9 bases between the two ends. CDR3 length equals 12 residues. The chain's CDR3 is CASSIPGGELFF. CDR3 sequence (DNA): TGTGCCAGCAGCATTCCGGGAGGGGAGCTGTTTTTT. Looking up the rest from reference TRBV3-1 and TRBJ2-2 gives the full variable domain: DTAVSQTPKYLVTQMGNDKSIKCEQNLGHDTMYWYKQDSKKFLKIMFSYNNKELIINETVPNRFSPKSPDKAHLNLHINSLELGDSAVYFCASSIPGGELFFGEGSRLTVL.

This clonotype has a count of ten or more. For the CDR3, the DNA is TGTGCCAGCAGTTTTGTTACGGGGCAGTTCTTC. It specifies CASSFVTGQFF. The gene calls are TRBV28 and TRBJ2-1, with D hard to call. CDR1 is MDHEN, CDR2 SYDVKM, per germline. The CDR3 sequence is 11 residues long. V was clipped by 3 bases and J by 12 bases, with 9 bases between them.

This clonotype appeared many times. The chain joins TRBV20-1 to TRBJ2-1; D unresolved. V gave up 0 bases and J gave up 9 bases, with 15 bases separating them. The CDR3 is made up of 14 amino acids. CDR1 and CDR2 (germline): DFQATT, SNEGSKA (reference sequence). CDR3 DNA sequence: TGCAGTGCTAGAGACGCCGTCCCCCTGGGTGAGCAGTTCTTC. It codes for CSARDAVPLGEQFF.

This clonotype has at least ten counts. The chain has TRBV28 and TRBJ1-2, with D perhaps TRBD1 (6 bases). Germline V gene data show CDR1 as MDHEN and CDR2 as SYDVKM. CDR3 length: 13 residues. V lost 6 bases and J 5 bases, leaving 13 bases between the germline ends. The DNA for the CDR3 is TGTGCCAGCAGACCCGACAGGATATATGGCTACACCTTC. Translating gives CASRPDRIYGYTF.

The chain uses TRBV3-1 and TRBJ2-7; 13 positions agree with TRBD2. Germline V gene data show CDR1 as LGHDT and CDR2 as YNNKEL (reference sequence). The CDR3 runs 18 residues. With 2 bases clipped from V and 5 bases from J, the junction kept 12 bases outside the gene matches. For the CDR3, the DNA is TGTGCCAGCAGCCAACTTACTAGCGGGAGGGCCGGTTTCGACGAGCAGTACTTC. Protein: CASSQLTSGRAGFDEQYF.

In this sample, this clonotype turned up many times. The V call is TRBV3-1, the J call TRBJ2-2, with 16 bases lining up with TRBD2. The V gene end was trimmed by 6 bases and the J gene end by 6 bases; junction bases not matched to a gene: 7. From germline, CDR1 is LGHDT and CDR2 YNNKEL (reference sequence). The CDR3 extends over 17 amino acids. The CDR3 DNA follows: TGTGCCAGCAGTCCGGGACTAGCGGGAGGGTACGCCGGGGAGCTGTTTTTT. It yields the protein CASSPGLAGGYAGELFF.

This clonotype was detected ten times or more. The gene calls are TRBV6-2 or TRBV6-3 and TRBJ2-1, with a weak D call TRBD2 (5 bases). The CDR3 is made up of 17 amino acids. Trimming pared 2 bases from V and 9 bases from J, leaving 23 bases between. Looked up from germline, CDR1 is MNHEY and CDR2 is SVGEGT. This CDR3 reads CASSYNFPHPRGAEQFF. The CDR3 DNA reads TGTGCCAGCAGTTACAATTTCCCCCACCCCCGGGGAGCTGAGCAGTTCTTC.

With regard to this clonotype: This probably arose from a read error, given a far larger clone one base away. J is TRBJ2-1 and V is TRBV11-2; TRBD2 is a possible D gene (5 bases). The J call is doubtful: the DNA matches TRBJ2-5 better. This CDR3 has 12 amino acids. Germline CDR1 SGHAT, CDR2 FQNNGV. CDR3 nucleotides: TGTGCCAGCAGTGATAGCGCGGTGATCCAGTACTTC. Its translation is CASSDSAVIQYF.

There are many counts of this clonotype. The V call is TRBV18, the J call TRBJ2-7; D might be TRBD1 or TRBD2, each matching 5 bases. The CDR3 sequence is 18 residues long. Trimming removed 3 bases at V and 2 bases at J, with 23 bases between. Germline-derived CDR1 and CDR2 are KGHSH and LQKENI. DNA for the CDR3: TGTGCCAGCTCACCTCGGACTGGGACGGGCTACGTACCCTACGAGCAGTACTTC. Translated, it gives CASSPRTGTGYVPYEQYF.

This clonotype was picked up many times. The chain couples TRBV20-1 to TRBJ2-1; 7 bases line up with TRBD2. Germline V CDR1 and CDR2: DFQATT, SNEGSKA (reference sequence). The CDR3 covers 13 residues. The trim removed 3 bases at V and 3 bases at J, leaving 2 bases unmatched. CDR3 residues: CSARGGGYNEQFF. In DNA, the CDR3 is TGCAGTGCTAGGGGCGGGGGCTACAATGAGCAGTTCTTC.

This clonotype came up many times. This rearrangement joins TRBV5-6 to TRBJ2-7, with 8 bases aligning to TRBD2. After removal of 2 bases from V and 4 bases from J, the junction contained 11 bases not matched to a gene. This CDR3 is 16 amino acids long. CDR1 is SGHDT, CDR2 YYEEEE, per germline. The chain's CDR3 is CASSLGPGLVEYEQYF. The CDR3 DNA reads TGTGCCAGCAGCTTAGGACCGGGACTAGTCGAGTACGAGCAGTACTTC.

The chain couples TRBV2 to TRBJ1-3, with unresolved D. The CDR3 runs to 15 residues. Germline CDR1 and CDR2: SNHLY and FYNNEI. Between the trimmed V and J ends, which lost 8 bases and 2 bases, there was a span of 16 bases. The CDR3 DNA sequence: TGTGCCAGCCGGGGAGGGCATTTAGCTGGAAACACCATATATTTT. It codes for CASRGGHLAGNTIYF.

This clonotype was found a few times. DNA for the CDR3: TGTGCCAGCCGGGAGGGGTACAATCAGCCCCAGCATTTT. Residues: CASREGYNQPQHF. J is TRBJ1-5 and V is TRBV19; perhaps TRBD1 as D (5 bases). The V end lost 9 bases, the J end lost 3 bases, and 12 bases lay between the germline ends. This CDR3 region has 13 residues. The germline gives CDR1 LNHDA, CDR2 SQIVND (reference sequence).

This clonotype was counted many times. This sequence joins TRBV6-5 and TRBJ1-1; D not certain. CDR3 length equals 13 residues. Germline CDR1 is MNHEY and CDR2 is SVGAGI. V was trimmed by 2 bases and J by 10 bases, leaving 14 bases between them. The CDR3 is CASSYDPGKPAFF. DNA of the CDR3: TGTGCCAGCAGTTACGATCCGGGGAAGCCAGCTTTCTTT.

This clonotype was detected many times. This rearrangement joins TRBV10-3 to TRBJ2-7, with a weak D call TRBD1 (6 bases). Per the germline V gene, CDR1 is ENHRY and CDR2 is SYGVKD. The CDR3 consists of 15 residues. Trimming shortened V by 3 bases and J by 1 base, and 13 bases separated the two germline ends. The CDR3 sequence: CAISDSGVPSYEQYF. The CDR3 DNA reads TGTGCCATCAGTGACTCAGGGGTACCGTCCTACGAGCAGTACTTC.

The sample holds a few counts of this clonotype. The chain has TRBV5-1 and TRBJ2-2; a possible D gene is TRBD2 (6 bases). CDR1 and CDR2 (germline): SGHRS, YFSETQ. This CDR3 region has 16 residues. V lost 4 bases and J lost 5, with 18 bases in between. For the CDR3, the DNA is TGCGCCAGCAGCCCTATGGGGAGGATATCGACCGGGGAGCTGTTTTTT. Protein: CASSPMGRISTGELFF.

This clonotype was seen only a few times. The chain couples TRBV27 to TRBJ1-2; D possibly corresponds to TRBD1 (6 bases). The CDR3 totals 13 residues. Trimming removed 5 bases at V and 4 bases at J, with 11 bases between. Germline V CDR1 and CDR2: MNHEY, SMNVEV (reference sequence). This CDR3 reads CASSTPDSYGYTF. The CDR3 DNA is TGTGCCAGCAGTACACCGGACAGCTATGGCTACACCTTC.

For the CDR3, the DNA is TGTGCCAGCAGATCCGGGACTAGCGGGAAAACCTACGAGCAGTACTTC. It specifies CASRSGTSGKTYEQYF. This chain joins TRBV6-1 and TRBJ2-7; 13 bases are shared with TRBD2. CDR3 length: 16 amino acids. J was trimmed by 2 bases and V by 6 bases; bases with no gene match: 7. CDR1 is MNHNS and CDR2 is SASEGT in the germline V gene.

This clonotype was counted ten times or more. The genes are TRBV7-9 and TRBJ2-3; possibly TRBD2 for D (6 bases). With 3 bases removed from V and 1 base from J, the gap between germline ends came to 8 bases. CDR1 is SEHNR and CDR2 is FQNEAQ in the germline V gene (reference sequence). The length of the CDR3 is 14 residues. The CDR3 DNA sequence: TGTGCCAGCAGCTTGGCTAGCGGCACAGATACGCAGTATTTT. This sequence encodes CASSLASGTDTQYF.

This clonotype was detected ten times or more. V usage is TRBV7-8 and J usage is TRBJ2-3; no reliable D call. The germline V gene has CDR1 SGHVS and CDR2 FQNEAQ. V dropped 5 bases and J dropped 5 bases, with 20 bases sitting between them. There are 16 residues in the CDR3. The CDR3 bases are TGTGCCAGCAGCCCTAGAGGTCGCCCGGACGGAGATACGCAGTATTTT. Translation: CASSPRGRPDGDTQYF.

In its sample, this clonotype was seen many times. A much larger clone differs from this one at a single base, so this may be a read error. This chain's CDR3 is CASRREGLGREELFF. CDR3 in DNA: TGTGCCAGCCGACGGGAGGGTCTCGGTCGTGAAGAACTGTTTTTT. The rearrangement joins TRBV28 to TRBJ1-4; D gene unclear. The CDR3 is made up of 15 amino acids. Germline CDR1 and CDR2: MDHEN and SYDVKM.